This paragraph covers one TCR beta chain sequence. Its antigen is unknown. The data were taken from a study of spatial heterogeneity in lung cancer. General study points: How many expanded intratumoral alpha and beta TCRs were present tracked the tumor mutation count, which was a count of nonsynonymous mutations.

Time point reported: sample taken at primary tumor resection. The donor population consisted of over 55 patients with untreated, early-stage non-small cell lung cancer. A unique molecular identifier was carried by every single TCR cDNA molecule. One entry per CDR3 protein results from TCRdb running MiXCR on the 5' RACE reads. The data show about 1,600 distinct CDR3 sequences, roughly 13% seen once. Trimming cost V 6 bases and J 5 bases; bases outside gene matches: 8. Germline assignment: CDR1 ENHRY and CDR2 SYGVKD. The CDR3 spans 14 residues. Specimen: lung tumor tissue, collected at surgery. This clonotype originated in a male donor with early-stage non-small cell lung cancer. The chain is built from TRBV10-3 and TRBJ2-5; 8 bases match TRBD1. The chain's CDR3 is CAISRQGTGETQYF. The CDR3 coding sequence is TGTGCCATCAGCCGACAGGGGACCGGGGAGACCCAGTACTTC.